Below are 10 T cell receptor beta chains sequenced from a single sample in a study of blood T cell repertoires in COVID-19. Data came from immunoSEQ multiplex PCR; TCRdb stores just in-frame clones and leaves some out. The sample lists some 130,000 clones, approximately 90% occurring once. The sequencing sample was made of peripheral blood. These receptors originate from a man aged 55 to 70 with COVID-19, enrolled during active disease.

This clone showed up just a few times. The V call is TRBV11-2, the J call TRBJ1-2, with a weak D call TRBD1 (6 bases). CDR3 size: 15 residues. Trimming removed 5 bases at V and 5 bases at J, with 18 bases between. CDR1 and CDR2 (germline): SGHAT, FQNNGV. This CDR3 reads CASSPYTGTIYGYTF. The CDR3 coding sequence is TGTGCCAGCAGCCCCTACACAGGGACGATATATGGCTACACCTTC. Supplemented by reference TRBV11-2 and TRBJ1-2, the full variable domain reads EAGVAQSPRYKIIEKRQSVAFWCNPISGHATLYWYQQILGQGPKLLIQFQNNGVVDDSQLPKDRFSAERLKGVDSTLKIQPAKLEDSAVYLCASSPYTGTIYGYTFGSGTRLTVV.

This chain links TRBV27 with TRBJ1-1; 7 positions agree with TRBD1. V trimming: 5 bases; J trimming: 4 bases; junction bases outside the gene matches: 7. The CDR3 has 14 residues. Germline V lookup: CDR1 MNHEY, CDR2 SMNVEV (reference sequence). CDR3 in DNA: TGTGCCAGCAGTGAAAGACAGGGAATCACTGAAGCTTTCTTT. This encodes CASSERQGITEAFF.

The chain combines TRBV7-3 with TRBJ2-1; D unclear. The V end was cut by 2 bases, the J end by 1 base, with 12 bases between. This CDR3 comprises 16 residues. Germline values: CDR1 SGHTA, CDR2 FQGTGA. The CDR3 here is CASSLAAGLSYNEQFF. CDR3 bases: TGTGCCAGCAGCTTAGCAGCAGGCCTTTCCTACAATGAGCAGTTCTTC.

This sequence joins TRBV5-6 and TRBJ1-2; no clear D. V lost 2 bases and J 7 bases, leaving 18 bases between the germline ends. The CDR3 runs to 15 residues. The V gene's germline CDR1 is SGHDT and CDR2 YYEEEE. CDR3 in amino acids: CASSLTGPSYGGYTF. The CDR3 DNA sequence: TGTGCCAGCAGCTTAACGGGTCCCAGTTATGGTGGCTACACCTTC.

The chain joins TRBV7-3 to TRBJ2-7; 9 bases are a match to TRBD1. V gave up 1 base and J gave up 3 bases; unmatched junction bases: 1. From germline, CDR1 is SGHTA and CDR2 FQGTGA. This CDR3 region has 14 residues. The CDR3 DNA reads TGTGCCAGCAGCTTAAAGACAGGGGGCTACGAGCAGTACTTC. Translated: CASSLKTGGYEQYF.

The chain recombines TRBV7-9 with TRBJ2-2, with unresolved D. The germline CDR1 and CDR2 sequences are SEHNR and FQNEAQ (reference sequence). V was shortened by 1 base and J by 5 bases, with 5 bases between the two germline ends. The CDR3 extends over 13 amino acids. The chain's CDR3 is CASSLEETGELFF. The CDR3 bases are TGTGCCAGCAGCTTAGAAGAGACCGGGGAGCTGTTTTTT.

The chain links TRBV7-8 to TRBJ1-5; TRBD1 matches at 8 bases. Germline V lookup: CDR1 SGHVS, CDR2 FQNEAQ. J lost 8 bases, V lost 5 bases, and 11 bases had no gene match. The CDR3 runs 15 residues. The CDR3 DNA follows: TGTGCCAGCAGCGACGGGACAGGCGCCGTGGAGCCCCAGCATTTT. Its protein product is CASSDGTGAVEPQHF.

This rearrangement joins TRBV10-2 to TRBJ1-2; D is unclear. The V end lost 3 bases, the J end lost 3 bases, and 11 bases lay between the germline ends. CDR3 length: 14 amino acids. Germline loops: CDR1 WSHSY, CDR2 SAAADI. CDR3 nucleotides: TGCGCCAGCAGTGAAGGCGGGAGCCACTATGGCTACACCTTC. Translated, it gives CASSEGGSHYGYTF.

CDR3 sequence: CASSMEETQYF. DNA of the CDR3: TGTGCCAGTAGTATGGAGGAGACCCAGTACTTC. J is TRBJ2-5 and V is TRBV19, with no clear D. Germline V gene sequence: CDR1 LNHDA, CDR2 SQIVND (reference sequence). The CDR3 length is 11 residues. V lost 3 bases, J lost 5 bases, and 4 bases lay in between.

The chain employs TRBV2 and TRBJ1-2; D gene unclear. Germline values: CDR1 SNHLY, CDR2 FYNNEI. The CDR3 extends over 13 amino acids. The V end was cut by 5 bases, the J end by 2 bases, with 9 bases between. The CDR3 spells CASSSTENYGYTF. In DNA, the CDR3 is TGTGCCAGCAGTTCTACGGAGAACTATGGCTACACCTTC.